What follows are 22 T cell receptor beta chains derived from one specimen sequenced in a study of cytomegalovirus exposure and HLA in healthy donors. The PCR employed 60 Vbeta primers together with 13 Jbeta primers. TCRdb's copy holds only in-frame clones and misses some; the assay was immunoSEQ multiplex PCR. The table includes about 160,000 clones, 75% to 90% detected once. Input material: PBMCs. These receptors all stem from a woman under 30 in good health and CMV-seronegative.

The chain carries TRBV27 and TRBJ2-2, with D maybe TRBD1 (6 bases). CDR1 is MNHEY and CDR2 is SMNVEV in the germline V gene (reference sequence). This CDR3 is built from 14 residues. Trimming took 4 bases from V and 2 from J, leaving 8 bases between them. The CDR3 loop is CASSWDTNTGELFF. The DNA for the CDR3 is TGTGCCAGCAGTTGGGACACAAACACCGGGGAGCTGTTTTTT.

The V gene is TRBV7-6, the J gene TRBJ2-5; TRBD2 might be the D (5 bases). V gave up 2 bases and J gave up 6 bases, with 13 bases separating them. This CDR3 region has 14 residues. In germline, CDR1 is SGHVS, CDR2 FNYEAQ. In DNA form, the CDR3 reads TGTGCCAGCAGCTTATGGGAGTCGGCGAAGACCCAGTACTTC. Encoded protein: CASSLWESAKTQYF.

The CDR3 protein is CASGLVKGGVINDEQYF. The CDR3 nucleotides are TGTGCTAGTGGTTTGGTAAAAGGGGGGGTCATAAATGACGAGCAGTACTTC. J is TRBJ2-7 and V is TRBV12-5, with D perhaps TRBD2 (7 bases). CDR1 is LGHNT and CDR2 is FRNRAP in the germline V gene. The CDR3 has 17 amino acids. The V end was cut by 0 bases, the J end by 5 bases, with 20 bases between.

J is TRBJ2-2 and V is TRBV7-2, with D perhaps TRBD1 (5 bases). CDR3 length: 14 amino acids. V dropped 5 bases and J dropped 9 bases, with 16 bases sitting between them. Looked up from germline, CDR1 is SGHTA and CDR2 is FQGNSA. CDR3 region: CASSPQGLGWELFF. As DNA, the CDR3 is TGTGCCAGCAGCCCCCAGGGTTTAGGCTGGGAGCTGTTTTTT. The whole variable domain, filled in from reference TRBV7-2 and TRBJ2-2, reads GAGVSQSPSNKVTEKGKDVELRCDPISGHTALYWYRQSLGQGLEFLIYFQGNSAPDKSGLPSDRFSAERTGGSVSTLTIQRTQQEDSAVYLCASSPQGLGWELFFGEGSRLTVL.

The V gene is TRBV19, the J gene TRBJ2-5, with 10 bases that match TRBD2. Near its end, the DNA agrees better with TRBJ2-7, so the J call may be wrong. CDR1 is LNHDA, CDR2 SQIVND, per germline (reference sequence). There are 14 residues in the CDR3. CDR3 amino acids: CATGGASGSHEQYF. CDR3 DNA sequence: TGTGCCACCGGGGGGGCTAGCGGGAGCCACGAGCAGTACTTC.

This chain joins TRBV30 and TRBJ2-1; TRBD1 matches 8 bases. From germline, CDR1 is GTSNPN and CDR2 SVGIG (reference sequence). The CDR3 loop spans 15 amino acids. The V gene end was trimmed by 1 base and the J gene end by 6 bases; junction bases not matched to a gene: 8. Written as DNA, the CDR3 is TGTGCCTGGAGTGCGTTAGACAGGGGTCTCAATGAGCAGTTCTTC. This encodes CAWSALDRGLNEQFF.

The chain recombines TRBV7-9 with TRBJ1-2; 8 bases align to TRBD1. This CDR3 contains 15 residues. V lost 5 bases, J lost 2 bases, and 7 bases stayed unmatched. Germline loops: CDR1 SEHNR, CDR2 FQNEAQ (reference sequence). CDR3 amino acids: CASSRTGQANYGYTF. CDR3 in DNA: TGTGCCAGCAGCCGGACGGGACAGGCGAACTATGGCTACACCTTC.

The genes are TRBV2 and TRBJ2-7, with 11 bases fitting TRBD2. V gave up 6 bases and J gave up 3 bases; unmatched junction bases: 7. Germline V CDR1 and CDR2: SNHLY, FYNNEI. This CDR3 comprises 15 residues. CDR3 loop: CASRPSGGPDYEQYF. Here the CDR3 DNA reads TGTGCCAGCAGACCTAGCGGGGGGCCCGACTACGAGCAGTACTTC.

The chain recombines TRBV29-1 with TRBJ2-1; 14 nucleotides align to TRBD2. Germline V gene data show CDR1 as SQVTM and CDR2 as ANQGSEA. The CDR3 totals 11 residues. In DNA form, the CDR3 reads TGCATCGGGACTAGCGGGAGTGAGCAGTTCTTC. Protein sequence: CIGTSGSEQFF.

The chain links TRBV5-1 to TRBJ2-5, with TRBD2 matching over 12 bases. The CDR3 sequence is 18 residues long. Losses at the gene ends were 4 bases for V and 3 bases for J; bases not matched to a gene: 13. Germline V gene sequence: CDR1 SGHRS, CDR2 YFSETQ. The DNA of the CDR3 is TGCGCCAGCAGCCGGCGGGGACGGACTAGCGGGGCGGAAGAGACCCAGTACTTC. This translates into CASSRRGRTSGAEETQYF.

This clone was seen just once. The V call is TRBV5-1, the J call TRBJ2-2; possible D gene TRBD2, 5 bases. With 4 bases removed from V and 0 bases from J, the gap between germline ends came to 16 bases. The CDR3 has 17 residues. The germline V gene has CDR1 SGHRS and CDR2 YFSETQ. The CDR3 DNA reads TGCGCCAGCAGCGCCGGTGGAGGCGTTGCGAACACCGGGGAGCTGTTTTTT. This sequence encodes CASSAGGGVANTGELFF.

The V and J genes are TRBV12-5 and TRBJ1-2; weak D call: TRBD1 (5 bases). Germline V CDR1 and CDR2: LGHNT, FRNRAP. This CDR3 spans 19 amino acids. V lost 5 bases to trimming and J lost 0 bases, with 25 bases between them. The CDR3 reads CASGLSRGISSGTNYGYTF. The CDR3 nucleotides read TGTGCTAGTGGTCTATCCCGGGGGATCAGTTCAGGGACTAACTATGGCTACACCTTC.

The genes are TRBV7-9 and TRBJ1-1, with a tentative D call TRBD1 (6 bases). Germline V CDR1 and CDR2: SEHNR, FQNEAQ (reference sequence). The CDR3 length is 17 residues. The V gene lost 5 bases and the J gene lost 1 base, with 20 bases spanning the gap. This CDR3 is CASSVTGLGWRNTEAFF. In nucleotides, the CDR3 is TGTGCCAGCAGCGTTACAGGGTTGGGATGGCGGAACACTGAAGCTTTCTTT.

This clone was counted a few times. V is TRBV5-6 and J is TRBJ1-1; D is undetermined. The length of the CDR3 is 14 residues. Germline V gene sequence: CDR1 SGHDT, CDR2 YYEEEE. Trimming removed 0 bases at V and 2 bases at J, with 8 bases between. Here the CDR3 DNA reads TGTGCCAGCAGCTTGGACATCGATAACACTGAAGCTTTCTTT. It translates to CASSLDIDNTEAFF. Drawing the rest from reference TRBV5-6 and TRBJ1-1, the complete variable domain is DAGVTQSPTHLIKTRGQQVTLRCSPKSGHDTVSWYQQALGQGPQFIFQYYEEEERQRGNFPDRFSGHQFPNYSSELNVNALLLGDSALYLCASSLDIDNTEAFFGQGTRLTVV.

This sequence joins TRBV5-1 and TRBJ2-5; 7 bases match TRBD1. CDR3 size: 15 residues. V lost 4 bases and J lost 6; bases outside the gene matches: 12. Germline loops: CDR1 SGHRS, CDR2 YFSETQ. In nucleotides, the CDR3 is TGCGCCAGCAGCGAAACAGGGGAGACGATGAAGACCCAGTACTTC. Its translation: CASSETGETMKTQYF.

This chain connects TRBV29-1 to TRBJ2-7; 7 bases fit TRBD1. Looked up from germline, CDR1 is SQVTM and CDR2 is ANQGSEA. This CDR3 comprises 11 residues. Trimming at V came to 5 bases and at J to 7 bases, leaving 5 bases not matched to a gene. CDR3 region: CSVRQGGEQYF. CDR3 nucleotides: TGCAGCGTTAGACAGGGTGGGGAGCAGTACTTC.

This rearrangement joins TRBV6-4 to TRBJ1-1; D possibly corresponds to TRBD1 (6 bases). CDR3 length: 17 amino acids. Trimming took 2 bases from V and 3 from J, leaving 19 bases between them. The germline V gene encodes CDR1 MRHNA and CDR2 SNTAGT. Here the CDR3 DNA reads TGTGCCAGCAGTGACCTTACAACAGGGATAGGGGACACTGAAGCTTTCTTT. Its protein is CASSDLTTGIGDTEAFF.

The V call is TRBV28, the J call TRBJ1-2, with a weak D call TRBD1 (6 bases). This CDR3 region has 15 residues. V shed 1 base and J shed 4 bases, with 13 bases lying between them. Germline loops: CDR1 MDHEN, CDR2 SYDVKM. Here the CDR3 DNA reads TGTGCCAGCAGTTTATCGGGGGGGCGCGCCTATGGCTACACCTTC. Amino acid sequence: CASSLSGGRAYGYTF.

The rearrangement uses TRBV6-1 and TRBJ1-1; TRBD1 agrees at 7 bases. This CDR3 is 13 amino acids long. The germline gives CDR1 MNHNS, CDR2 SASEGT. With V trimmed by 8 bases and J by 2 bases, 5 bases remained unmatched. The CDR3 loop is CASGGQVNTEAFF. The CDR3 bases are TGTGCCAGCGGAGGACAGGTCAACACTGAAGCTTTCTTT.

The chain joins TRBV4-1 to TRBJ2-1; 10 bases are shared with TRBD2. Germline CDR1 is MGHRA and CDR2 is YSYEKL. The CDR3 sequence is 16 residues long. V gave up 2 bases and J gave up 2 bases; unmatched junction bases: 3. The CDR3 loop reads CASSQIGTSAYNEQFF. The CDR3 DNA sequence: TGCGCCAGCAGCCAAATTGGGACTAGCGCCTACAATGAGCAGTTCTTC.

The chain employs TRBV25-1 and TRBJ2-5, with 9 bases matching TRBD1. J gave up 5 bases and V 3 bases, and 10 bases lay outside the gene matches. The CDR3 consists of 16 residues. Germline values: CDR1 MGHDK, CDR2 SYGVNS. DNA for the CDR3: TGTGCCAGCAGTGAGGGGGGACAGGGATCATTGGAGACCCAGTACTTC. This translates into CASSEGGQGSLETQYF. The full variable domain, rest sourced from reference TRBV25-1 and TRBJ2-5, is EADIYQTPRYLVIGTGKKITLECSQTMGHDKMYWYQQDPGMELHLIHYSYGVNSTEKGDLSSESTVSRIRTEHFPLTLESARPSHTSQYLCASSEGGQGSLETQYFGPGTRLLVL.

The genes are TRBV7-8 and TRBJ2-4, with D unresolved. V lost 2 bases, J lost 13 bases, and 15 bases lay in between. This CDR3 contains 13 residues. CDR1 and CDR2 (germline): SGHVS, FQNEAQ. The CDR3 is CASSLLRLDRQYF. The CDR3 coding sequence is TGTGCCAGCAGCTTACTGCGGCTAGACCGCCAGTACTTC.